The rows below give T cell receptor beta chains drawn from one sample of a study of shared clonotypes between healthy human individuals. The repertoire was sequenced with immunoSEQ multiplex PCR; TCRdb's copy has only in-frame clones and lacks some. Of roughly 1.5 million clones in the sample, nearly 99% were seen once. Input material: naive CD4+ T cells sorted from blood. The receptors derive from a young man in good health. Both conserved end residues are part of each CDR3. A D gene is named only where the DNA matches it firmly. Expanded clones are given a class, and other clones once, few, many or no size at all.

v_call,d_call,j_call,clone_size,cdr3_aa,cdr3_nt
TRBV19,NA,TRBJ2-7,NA,CASSEGLYEQYF,TGTGCCAGTAGCGAGGGACTTTACGAGCAGTACTTC
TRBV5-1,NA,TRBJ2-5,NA,CASSPQPGQTQETQYF,TGCGCCAGCAGCCCCCAGCCGGGACAAACGCAAGAGACCCAGTACTTC
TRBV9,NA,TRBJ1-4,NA,CASSDPEGRGTNEKLFF,TGTGCCAGCAGCGACCCGGAAGGGCGAGGAACTAATGAAAAACTGTTTTTT
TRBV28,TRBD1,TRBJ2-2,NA,CASSSAAQGTGNTGELFF,TGTGCCAGCAGTTCAGCAGCGCAAGGGACAGGGAACACCGGGGAGCTGTTTTTT
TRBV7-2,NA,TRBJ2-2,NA,CASFHGSTLNTGELFF,TGTGCCAGCTTCCACGGGAGCACTCTCAACACCGGGGAGCTGTTTTTT
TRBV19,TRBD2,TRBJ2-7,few,CASSRPGTSGYEQYF,TGTGCCAGTAGTAGGCCCGGGACTAGCGGCTACGAGCAGTACTTC
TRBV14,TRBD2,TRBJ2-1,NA,CASSQPTSGNQFF,TGTGCCAGCAGCCAGCCCACTAGCGGGAATCAGTTCTTC
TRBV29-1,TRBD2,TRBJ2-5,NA,CSVAGLAGVLETQYF,TGCAGCGTTGCTGGACTAGCGGGAGTACTAGAGACCCAGTACTTC
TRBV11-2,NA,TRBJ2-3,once,CASSLGHSADTQYF,TGTGCCAGCAGCTTAGGCCACAGTGCAGATACGCAGTATTTT
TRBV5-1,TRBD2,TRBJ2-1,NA,CASSLNPTGGPSEQFF,TGCGCCAGCAGCTTGAATCCGACGGGAGGGCCTAGTGAGCAGTTCTTC
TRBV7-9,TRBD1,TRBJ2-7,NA,CASSQGQKSYEQYF,TGTGCCAGCAGCCAGGGACAGAAGTCCTACGAGCAGTACTTC
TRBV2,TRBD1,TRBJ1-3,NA,CASSGSPGTDFGSGNTIYF,TGTGCCAGCAGTGGGAGTCCCGGGACAGACTTTGGGTCTGGAAACACCATATATTTT
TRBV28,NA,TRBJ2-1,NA,CASSFRGGEQFF,TGTGCCAGCAGTTTCAGGGGAGGTGAGCAGTTCTTC
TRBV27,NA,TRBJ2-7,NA,CASTSLGYEQYF,TGTGCCAGCACTTCACTGGGCTACGAGCAGTACTTC
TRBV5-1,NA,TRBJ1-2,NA,CASSLDPPGYGYTF,TGCGCCAGCAGCTTGGACCCGCCAGGCTATGGCTACACCTTC
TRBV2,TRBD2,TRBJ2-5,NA,CASRTSGSLQETQYF,TGTGCCAGCAGGACTAGCGGGAGCCTTCAAGAGACCCAGTACTTC
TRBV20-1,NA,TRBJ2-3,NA,CSAHLGDTQYF,TGCAGTGCCCACCTAGGAGATACGCAGTATTTT
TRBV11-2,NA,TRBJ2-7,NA,CASSLGTLYEQYF,TGTGCCAGCAGCCTCGGGACTCTCTACGAGCAGTACTTC
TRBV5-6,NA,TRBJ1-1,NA,CASSLGRRRGLGTEAFF,TGTGCCAGCAGCTTGGGCAGGAGACGGGGCTTGGGGACTGAAGCTTTCTTT
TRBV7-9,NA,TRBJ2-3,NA,CASSLFLSEGLSDTQYF,TGTGCCAGCAGCTTATTTCTTTCTGAAGGGCTTAGCGATACGCAGTATTTT
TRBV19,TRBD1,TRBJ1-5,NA,CARRQGALNNQPQHF,TGTGCCAGACGACAGGGGGCCCTTAACAATCAGCCCCAGCATTTT
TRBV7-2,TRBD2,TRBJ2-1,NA,CASSPTGTRYNEQFF,TGTGCCAGCAGCCCAACCGGGACTAGATACAATGAGCAGTTCTTC
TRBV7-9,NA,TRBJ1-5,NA,CASSPLTGGSNQPQHF,TGTGCCAGCAGCCCACTTACCGGGGGAAGCAATCAGCCCCAGCATTTT
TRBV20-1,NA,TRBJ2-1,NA,CSAISGRLIF,TGCAGTGCTATATCCGGGAGACTAATCTTC
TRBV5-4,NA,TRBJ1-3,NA,CASSLTQGRTGNTIYF,TGTGCCAGCAGCTTGACACAGGGTAGAACTGGAAACACCATATATTTT
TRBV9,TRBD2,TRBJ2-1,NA,CASSVSGSLAIIEQFF,TGTGCCAGCAGCGTTAGCGGGAGCCTAGCAATCATTGAGCAGTTCTTC
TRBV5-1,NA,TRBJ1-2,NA,CASSLAVDSRRTPNYGYTF,TGCGCCAGCAGCTTGGCCGTAGATAGCCGGCGGACCCCGAACTATGGCTACACCTTC
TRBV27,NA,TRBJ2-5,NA,CASSLWGTQETQYF,TGTGCCAGCAGTTTATGGGGGACTCAAGAGACCCAGTACTTC
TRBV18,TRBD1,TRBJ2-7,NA,CASSPTGAYEQYF,TGTGCCAGCTCACCCACAGGGGCCTACGAGCAGTACTTC
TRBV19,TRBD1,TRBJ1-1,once,CASSISDRGPFTEAFF,TGTGCCAGTAGTATTTCGGACAGGGGCCCTTTCACTGAAGCTTTCTTT
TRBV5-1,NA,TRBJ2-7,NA,CASSSDLNYEQYF,TGCGCCAGCAGCTCCGATCTGAACTACGAGCAGTACTTC
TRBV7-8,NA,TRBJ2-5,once,CASSPRAGPQETQYF,TGTGCCAGCAGCCCTAGGGCAGGACCTCAAGAGACCCAGTACTTC
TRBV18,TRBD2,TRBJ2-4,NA,CASSSLAGGLLSPAKNIQYF,TGTGCCAGCTCATCCCTAGCGGGAGGGCTCTTATCCCCCGCCAAAAACATTCAGTACTTC
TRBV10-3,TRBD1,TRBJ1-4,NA,CAISERRDRGSRANEKLFF,TGTGCCATCAGTGAGAGAAGGGACAGGGGTTCTCGGGCTAATGAAAAACTGTTTTTT
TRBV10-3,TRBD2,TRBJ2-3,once,CASTSGGTDTQYF,TGTGCCAGTACTAGCGGGGGCACAGATACGCAGTATTTT
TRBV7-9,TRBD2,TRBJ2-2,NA,CASSNRRIGRGGTGELFF,TGTGCCAGCAGTAATAGACGTATCGGGAGGGGCGGCACCGGGGAGCTGTTTTTT
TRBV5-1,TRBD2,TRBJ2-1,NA,CASSPGLAGGLNNEQFF,TGCGCCAGCAGCCCAGGACTAGCGGGAGGCCTTAACAATGAGCAGTTCTTC
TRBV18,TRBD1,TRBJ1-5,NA,CASSPKPGTGNNQPQHF,TGTGCCAGCTCACCAAAACCCGGGACAGGGAACAATCAGCCCCAGCATTTT
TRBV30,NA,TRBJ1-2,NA,CAWKSPYGGYTF,TGTGCCTGGAAGTCCCCCTATGGCGGCTACACCTTC
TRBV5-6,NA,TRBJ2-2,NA,CASSLDWGSTGELFF,TGTGCCAGCAGCTTGGATTGGGGAAGCACCGGGGAGCTGTTTTTT
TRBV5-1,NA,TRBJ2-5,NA,CASSLVGQETQYF,TGCGCCAGCAGCTTGGTAGGACAAGAGACCCAGTACTTC
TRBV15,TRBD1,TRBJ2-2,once,CATSRDPPGQGSTGELFF,TGTGCCACCAGCAGAGATCCGCCGGGACAGGGGTCAACCGGGGAGCTGTTTTTT
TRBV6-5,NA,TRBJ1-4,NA,CASSPGRNEKLFF,TGTGCCAGTTCTCCGGGGAGAAATGAAAAACTGTTTTTT
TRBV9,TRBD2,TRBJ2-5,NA,CASSPPAGGTKTQYF,TGTGCCAGCAGCCCTCCAGCGGGGGGGACGAAGACCCAGTACTTC
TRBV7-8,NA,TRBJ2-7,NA,CASSLAKEYEQYF,TGTGCCAGCAGCTTAGCGAAGGAGTACGAGCAGTACTTC
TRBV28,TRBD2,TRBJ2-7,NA,CASSFFFGAGGKIEQYF,TGTGCCAGCAGTTTCTTTTTTGGCGCGGGAGGCAAAATCGAGCAGTACTTC
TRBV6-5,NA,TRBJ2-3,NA,CASRKTGRSDTQYF,TGTGCCAGCAGGAAGACAGGAAGGTCAGATACGCAGTATTTT
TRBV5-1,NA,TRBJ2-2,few,CASGNTGELFF,TGCGCCAGCGGAAACACCGGGGAGCTGTTTTTT
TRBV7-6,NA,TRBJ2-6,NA,CASSSNEISQSRANVLTF,TGTGCCAGCAGCAGTAATGAAATCTCACAAAGTCGGGCCAACGTCCTGACTTTC
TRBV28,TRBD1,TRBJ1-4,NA,CASSLPGQGTNMKF,TGTGCCAGCAGTTTACCGGGACAGGGGACTAACATGAAATTT
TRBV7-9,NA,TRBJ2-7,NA,CASSLPPSTGIEQYF,TGTGCCAGCAGCTTACCGCCCTCAACAGGGATTGAGCAGTACTTC
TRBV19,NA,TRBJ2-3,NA,CASSIAQPSTDTQYF,TGTGCCAGTAGTATAGCACAGCCTAGCACAGATACGCAGTATTTT